The present entry profiles one T cell receptor beta chain with its context. Its antigen remains unidentified. The sample comes from a study of cytomegalovirus exposure and HLA in healthy donors. Findings and limits, study-wide: A later analysis reportedly found that, within productive TCRs, an Asian-associated ancestry cluster had fewer N-insertions than the mean observed across the roughly 610 donors. In an earlier analysis, productive rearrangement rates for most beta V segments clustered near 87% or 30%. The analysis excluded some indistinguishable V segments, including TRBV6-2 and TRBV6-3.

Vbeta (60) and Jbeta (13) primers were used in the PCR. Sequenced by immunoSEQ multiplex PCR; TCRdb stores in-frame clones only, minus some. The sample carries about 82,000 clones, roughly 80% recorded once. There are 15 residues in the CDR3. The V end lost 1 base, the J end lost 3 bases, and 10 bases lay between the germline ends. In germline, CDR1 is MNHEY, CDR2 SMNVEV (reference sequence). This TCR derives from a woman aged 50 to 60 in good health and CMV-seropositive. Material for sequencing was PBMCs. The chain employs TRBV27 and TRBJ2-1; D remains ambiguous. CDR3: CASSLYPTSYNEQFF. In DNA, the CDR3 is TGTGCCAGCAGTTTATACCCGACAAGCTACAATGAGCAGTTCTTC.